This TCR beta chain is from a study of blood T cells in healthy people across ages. V shed 1 base, J shed 4 bases, and the junction held 8 bases outside the gene matches. CDR3 length: 16 residues. Germline V gives CDR1 LGHDT, CDR2 YNNKEL (reference sequence). Of note for this clonotype: Its antigen is currently unknown.

Each donor's blood draw was 8.5 to 10 milliliters of peripheral blood. Total RNA, at least 5.5 micrograms per sample, came from PBMCs. The use of a sample-barcoded 5' primer and a J-beta primer mix characterized a second PCR of about 6 to 11 cycles. A 12-random-nucleotide template-switch adaptor tagged each cDNA molecule. TCRdb passed the 5' RACE reads through MiXCR, listing each CDR3 protein once. The sample lists 950,000 to 1,200,000 distinct CDR3 sequences, more than 30% occurring once. General study results and limits: For the donors, CMV status was unknown and possibly confounded expanded clonotype changes.

The sequencing sample was made of blood. The rearrangement uses TRBV3-1 and TRBJ1-2; 8 nucleotides align to TRBD1. This sequence was found in a young man in good health. CDR3 DNA sequence: TGTGCCAGCAGCCAAGGCCCCGGACAGGGAGCCTATGGCTACACCTTC. Translated: CASSQGPGQGAYGYTF.